This T cell receptor beta chain was found in a study of PD-1 blockade in classical Hodgkin lymphoma. Notes on this clone: Its specificity is not known.

Relapse after autologous stem cell transplantation occurred in every patient, and brentuximab vedotin exposure varied. Best responses fell into complete response, partial response or progressive disease. Assay used: immunoSEQ multiplex PCR; TCRdb lists only in-frame clones, some missing. The sample lists under 25,000 clones; 77% were seen once. This CDR3 contains 17 residues. Germline CDR1 reads LNHDA; CDR2 reads SQIVND (reference sequence). Trimming removed 2 bases from V and 0 bases from J, with 16 bases in between. General study points: Lower baseline TCR diversity was reported for newly diagnosed patients than for healthy donors. Although disease activity or prior therapy may be involved, causes of the repertoire differences remain undefined.

V is TRBV19 and J is TRBJ1-1; unclear D gene. The sequence came from a human donor with classical Hodgkin lymphoma. The starting material was peripheral blood mononuclear cells (PBMCs), obtained before the second cycle of nivolumab. CDR3 sequence (DNA): TGTGCCAGTAGTATAAACCCACAGAAGATTATGAACACTGAAGCTTTCTTT. Protein: CASSINPQKIMNTEAFF.